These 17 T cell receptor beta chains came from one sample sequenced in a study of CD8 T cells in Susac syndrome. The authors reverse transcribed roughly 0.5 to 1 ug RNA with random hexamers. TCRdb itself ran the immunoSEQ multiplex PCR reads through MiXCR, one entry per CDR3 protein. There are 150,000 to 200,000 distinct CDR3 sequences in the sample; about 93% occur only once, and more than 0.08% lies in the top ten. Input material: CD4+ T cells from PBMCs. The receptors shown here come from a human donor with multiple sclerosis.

CDR3 sequence (DNA): TGTGCCAGCAGCTCATCGGCGGGGGCATATTACGAGCAGTACTTC. Its protein product is CASSSSAGAYYEQYF. This chain links TRBV7-2 with TRBJ2-7, with D tentatively TRBD2 (7 bases). The CDR3 is made up of 15 amino acids. V was cut by 4 bases and J by 4 bases, with 17 bases left in between. The germline CDR1 and CDR2 sequences are SGHTA and FQGNSA. Full variable domain (missing parts from reference TRBV7-2 and TRBJ2-7): GAGVSQSPSNKVTEKGKDVELRCDPISGHTALYWYRQSLGQGLEFLIYFQGNSAPDKSGLPSDRFSAERTGGSVSTLTIQRTQQEDSAVYLCASSSSAGAYYEQYFGPGTRLTVT.

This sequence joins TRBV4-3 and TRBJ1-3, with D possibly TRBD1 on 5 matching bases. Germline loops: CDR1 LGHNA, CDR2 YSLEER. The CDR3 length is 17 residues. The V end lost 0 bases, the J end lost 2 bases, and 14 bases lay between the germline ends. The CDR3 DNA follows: TGCGCCAGCAGCCAAGATTTGGGCAGGGATGCTGGAAACACCATATATTTT. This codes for CASSQDLGRDAGNTIYF.

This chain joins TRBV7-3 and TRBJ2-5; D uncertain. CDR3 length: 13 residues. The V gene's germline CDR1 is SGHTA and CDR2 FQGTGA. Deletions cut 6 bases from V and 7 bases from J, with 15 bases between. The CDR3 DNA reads TGTGCCAGCAGTCCGGATACTTTGGGGACCCAGTACTTC. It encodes CASSPDTLGTQYF.

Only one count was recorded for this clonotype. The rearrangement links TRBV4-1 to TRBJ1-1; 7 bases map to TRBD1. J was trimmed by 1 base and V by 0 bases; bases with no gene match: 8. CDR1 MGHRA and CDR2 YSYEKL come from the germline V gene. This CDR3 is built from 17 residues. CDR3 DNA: TGCGCCAGCAGCCAAGATAGGAGGAGACAGGGGAACACTGAAGCTTTCTTT. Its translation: CASSQDRRRQGNTEAFF.

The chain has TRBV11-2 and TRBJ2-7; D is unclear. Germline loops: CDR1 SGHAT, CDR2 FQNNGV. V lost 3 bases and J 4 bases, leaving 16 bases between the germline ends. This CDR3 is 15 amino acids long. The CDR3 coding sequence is TGTGCCAGCAGCTTGTTTTCTCCTTCTACTTACGAGCAGTACTTC. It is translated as CASSLFSPSTYEQYF. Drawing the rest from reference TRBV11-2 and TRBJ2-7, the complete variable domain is EAGVAQSPRYKIIEKRQSVAFWCNPISGHATLYWYQQILGQGPKLLIQFQNNGVVDDSQLPKDRFSAERLKGVDSTLKIQPAKLEDSAVYLCASSLFSPSTYEQYFGPGTRLTVT.

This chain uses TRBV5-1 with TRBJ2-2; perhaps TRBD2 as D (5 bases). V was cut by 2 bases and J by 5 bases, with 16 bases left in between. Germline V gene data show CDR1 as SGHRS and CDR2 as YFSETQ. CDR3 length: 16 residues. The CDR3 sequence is CASSLSLRTRTGELFF. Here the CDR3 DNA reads TGCGCCAGCAGCTTATCCCTTAGGACTCGGACCGGGGAGCTGTTTTTT.

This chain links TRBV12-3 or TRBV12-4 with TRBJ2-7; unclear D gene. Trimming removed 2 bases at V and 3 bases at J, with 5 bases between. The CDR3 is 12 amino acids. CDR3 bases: TGTGCCAGCAGTTTAATTAGCTACGAGCAGTACTTC. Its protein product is CASSLISYEQYF.

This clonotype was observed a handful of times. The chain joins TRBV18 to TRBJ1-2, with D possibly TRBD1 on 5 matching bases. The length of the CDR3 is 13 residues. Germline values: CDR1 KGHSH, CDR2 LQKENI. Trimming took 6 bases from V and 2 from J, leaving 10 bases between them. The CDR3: CASSPDTNYGYTF. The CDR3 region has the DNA TGTGCCAGCTCCCCGGACACAAACTATGGCTACACCTTC.

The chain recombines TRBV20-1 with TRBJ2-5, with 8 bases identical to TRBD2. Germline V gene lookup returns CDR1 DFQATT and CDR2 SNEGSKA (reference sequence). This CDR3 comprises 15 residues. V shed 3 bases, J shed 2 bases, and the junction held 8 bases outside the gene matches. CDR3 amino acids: CSASGGAGRQETQYF. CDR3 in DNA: TGCAGTGCTAGCGGGGGGGCCGGTAGGCAAGAGACCCAGTACTTC.

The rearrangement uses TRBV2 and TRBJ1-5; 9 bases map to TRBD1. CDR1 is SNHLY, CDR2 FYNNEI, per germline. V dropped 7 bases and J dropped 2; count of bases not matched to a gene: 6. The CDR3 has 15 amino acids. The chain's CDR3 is CASTADRGGNQPQHF. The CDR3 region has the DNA TGTGCCAGCACGGCGGACAGGGGAGGCAATCAGCCCCAGCATTTT.

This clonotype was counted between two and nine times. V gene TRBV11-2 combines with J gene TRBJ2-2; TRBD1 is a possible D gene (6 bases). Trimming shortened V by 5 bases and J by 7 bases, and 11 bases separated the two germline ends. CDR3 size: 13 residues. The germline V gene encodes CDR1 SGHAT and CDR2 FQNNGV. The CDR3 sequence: CASSEQGYGELFF. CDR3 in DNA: TGTGCCAGCAGCGAACAGGGCTACGGGGAGCTGTTTTTT.

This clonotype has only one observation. The CDR3 loop is CASSYSGSGDANEKLFF. CDR3 sequence (DNA): TGTGCCAGCAGTTACTCAGGGAGTGGAGACGCAAATGAAAAACTGTTTTTT. The chain employs TRBV6-5 and TRBJ1-4, with D hard to call. CDR1 and CDR2 (germline): MNHEY, SVGAGI. The V end was cut by 0 bases, the J end by 5 bases, with 16 bases between. The CDR3 is 17 amino acids.

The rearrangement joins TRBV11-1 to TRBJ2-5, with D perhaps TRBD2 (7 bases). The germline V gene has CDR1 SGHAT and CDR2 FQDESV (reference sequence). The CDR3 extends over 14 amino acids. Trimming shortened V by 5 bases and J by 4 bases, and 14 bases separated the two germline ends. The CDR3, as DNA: TGTGCCAGCAGCCTCGGGGGGCCGCGAGAGACCCAGTACTTC. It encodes CASSLGGPRETQYF.

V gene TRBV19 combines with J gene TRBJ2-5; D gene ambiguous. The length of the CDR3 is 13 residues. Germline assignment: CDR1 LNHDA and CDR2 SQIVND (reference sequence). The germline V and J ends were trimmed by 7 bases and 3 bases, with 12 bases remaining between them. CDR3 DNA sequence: TGTGCCAGTAAGCCGACCAACGAAGAGACCCAGTACTTC. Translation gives CASKPTNEETQYF.

The CDR3 DNA reads TGTGCCAGCAGTTTACAGGGTGAAAAACTGTTTTTT. Its translation is CASSLQGEKLFF. The chain is built from TRBV28 and TRBJ1-4, with a possible D match to TRBD1 (5 bases). The V end was cut by 2 bases, the J end by 7 bases, with 5 bases between. CDR1 and CDR2 (germline): MDHEN, SYDVKM. CDR3 length: 12 amino acids. Looking up the rest from reference TRBV28 and TRBJ1-4 gives the full variable domain: DVKVTQSSRYLVKRTGEKVFLECVQDMDHENMFWYRQDPGLGLRLIYFSYDVKMKEKGDIPEGYSVSREKKERFSLILESASTNQTSMYLCASSLQGEKLFFGSGTQLSVL.

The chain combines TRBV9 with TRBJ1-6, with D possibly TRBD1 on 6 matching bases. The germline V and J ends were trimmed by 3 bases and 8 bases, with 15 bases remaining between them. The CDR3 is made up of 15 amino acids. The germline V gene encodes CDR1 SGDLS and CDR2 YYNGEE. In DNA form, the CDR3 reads TGTGCCAGCAGCGAGGGGGTCCCAAGGGATTCACCCCTCCACTTT. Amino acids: CASSEGVPRDSPLHF.

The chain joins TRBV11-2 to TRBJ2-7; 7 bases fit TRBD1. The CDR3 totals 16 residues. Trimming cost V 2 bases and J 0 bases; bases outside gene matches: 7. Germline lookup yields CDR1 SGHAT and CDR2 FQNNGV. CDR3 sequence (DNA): TGTGCCAGCAGCTTAAACAGGGGTTTTAGCTCCTACGAGCAGTACTTC. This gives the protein CASSLNRGFSSYEQYF.